This TCR beta chain was retrieved from a study of graft-versus-host responses after intestinal transplantation. This clone was found once. Its specificity is unknown. The repertoire was sequenced with immunoSEQ multiplex PCR; TCRdb's copy has only in-frame clones and lacks some. The sample shows some 97,000 clones, about 90% of them seen only once. The V end was cut by 0 bases, the J end by 0 bases, with 9 bases between. The germline gives CDR1 MGHRA, CDR2 YSYEKL. This CDR3 has 17 residues. General study results and limits: Among recipient marrow samples, GvH clones were found; some appeared first in ileum or blood. GvH clone levels peaked in circulation, and this peak was associated with early post-transplant HvG declines.

The specimen was unstimulated CD4+ T cells sorted from spleen or lymph node cells, collected before transplant. This chain connects TRBV4-1 to TRBJ2-6; D is unclear. This sequence originates from a human donor who was the organ donor for an intestinal transplant. CDR3 region: CASSQDKASSGANVLTF. The CDR3 DNA is TGCGCCAGCAGCCAAGATAAGGCAAGCTCTGGGGCCAACGTCCTGACTTTC.